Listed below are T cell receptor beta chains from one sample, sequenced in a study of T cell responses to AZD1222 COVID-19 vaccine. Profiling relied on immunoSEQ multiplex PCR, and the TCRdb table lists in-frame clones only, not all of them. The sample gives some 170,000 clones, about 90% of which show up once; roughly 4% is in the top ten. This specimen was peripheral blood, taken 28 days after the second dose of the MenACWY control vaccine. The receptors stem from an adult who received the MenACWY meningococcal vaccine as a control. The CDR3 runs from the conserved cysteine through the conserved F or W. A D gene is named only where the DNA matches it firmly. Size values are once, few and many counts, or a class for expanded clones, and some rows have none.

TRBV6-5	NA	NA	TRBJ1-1	TGTGCCAGCAGTTACGTAGGGCGGGAAGCTTTCTTT	CASSYVGREAFF
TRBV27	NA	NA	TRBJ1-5	TGTGCCAGCAGTTTTATAGACCAGCCCCAGCATTTT	CASSFIDQPQHF
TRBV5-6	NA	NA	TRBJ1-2	TGTGCCAGCAGCTCACCGCCGACGGGGACTTACTATGGCTACACCTTC	CASSSPPTGTYYGYTF
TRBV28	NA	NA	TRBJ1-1	TGTGCCAGCAGTTTTGCCCAGCAGGAAGCTTTCTTT	CASSFAQQEAFF
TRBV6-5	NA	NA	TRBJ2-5	TGTGCCAGCAGCCTAAACCTGTTCCTCCAAGAGACCCAGTACTTC	CASSLNLFLQETQYF
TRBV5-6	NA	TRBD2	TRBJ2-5	TGTGCCAGCAGCGTAGCGGGAGGAGGAGAGACCCAGTACTTC	CASSVAGGGETQYF
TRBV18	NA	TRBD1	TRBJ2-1	TGTGCCAGCTCACCATCTGTCGGCAGGGGGCACTACAATGAGCAGTTCTTC	CASSPSVGRGHYNEQFF
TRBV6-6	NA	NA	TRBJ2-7	TGTGCCAGCGGGGCCAGACTTGTCCAGTCCTACGAGCAGTACTTC	CASGARLVQSYEQYF
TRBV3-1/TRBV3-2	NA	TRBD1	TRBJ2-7	TGTGCCAGCAGCCAAATTCCTGCCGGACAGGGGTACGAGCAGTACTTC	CASSQIPAGQGYEQYF
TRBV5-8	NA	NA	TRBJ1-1	TGTGCCAGTGCCCAGAATTTTCACCCCTACACTGAAGCTTTCTTT	CASAQNFHPYTEAFF
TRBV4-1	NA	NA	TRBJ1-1	TGCGCCAGCAGCCATGAGGGGAAGAACACTGAAGCTTTCTTT	CASSHEGKNTEAFF
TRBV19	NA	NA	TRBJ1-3	TGTGCCAGTTCGGAAGGGGCTGGAAACACCATATATTTT	CASSEGAGNTIYF
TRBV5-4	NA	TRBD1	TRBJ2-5	TGTGCCAGCAGCCCTAGGACAGGGGGCCAAGAGACCCAGTACTTC	CASSPRTGGQETQYF
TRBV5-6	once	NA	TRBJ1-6	TGTGCCAGCAGCTCGGAGGGGGTTAGGTCACCCCTCCACTTT	CASSSEGVRSPLHF
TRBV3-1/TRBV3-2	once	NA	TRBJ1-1	TGTGCCAGCAGCCAAATCAACACTGAAGCTTTCTTT	CASSQINTEAFF
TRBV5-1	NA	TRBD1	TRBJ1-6	TGCGCCAGCAGCTCGCAAACGGACAGGACAGGTTCACCCCTCCACTTT	CASSSQTDRTGSPLHF
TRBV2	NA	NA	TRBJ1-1	TGTGCCAGCAGTGAAGGGACATACTCGAACACTGAAGCTTTCTTT	CASSEGTYSNTEAFF
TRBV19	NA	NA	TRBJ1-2	TGTGCCAGTAGTATGCTAGGGGGGGCATCGGACTATGGCTACACCTTC	CASSMLGGASDYGYTF
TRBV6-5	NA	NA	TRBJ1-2	TGTGCCAGCAGTCCCACGGGAGGGGGCTACACCTTC	CASSPTGGGYTF
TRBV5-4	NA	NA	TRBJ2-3	TGTGCCAGCAGCTTGAGATCCGGGGCAGATACGCAGTATTTT	CASSLRSGADTQYF
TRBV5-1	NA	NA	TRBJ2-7	TGCGCCAGCAGCTTGGCCGGCAGGAATGGCTACGAGCAGTACTTC	CASSLAGRNGYEQYF
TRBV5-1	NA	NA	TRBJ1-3	TGCGCCAGCAGCTTGGTACCTTACTCTGGAAACACCATATATTTT	CASSLVPYSGNTIYF
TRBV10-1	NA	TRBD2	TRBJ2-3	TGCGCCAGCAGTGAGTTCCTAGCGGGGGGAACAGATACGCAGTATTTT	CASSEFLAGGTDTQYF
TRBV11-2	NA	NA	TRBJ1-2	TGTGCCAGCAGCTTAGTGTCGCAGGAAGAATATGGCTACACCTTC	CASSLVSQEEYGYTF
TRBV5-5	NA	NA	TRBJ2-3	TGTGCCAGCAGCTCCCTACCGGGTACGCAGTATTTT	CASSSLPGTQYF
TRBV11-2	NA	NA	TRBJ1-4	TGTGCCAGCAGCTCAACAGCAACTAATGAAAAACTGTTTTTT	CASSSTATNEKLFF
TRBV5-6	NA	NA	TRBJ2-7	TGTGCCAGCAGCTTGGGTGACAGTTCCTACGAGCAGTACTTC	CASSLGDSSYEQYF
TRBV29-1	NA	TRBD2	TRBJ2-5	TGCAGCACCGGACTAGCGGGAGGTACCCAGTACTTC	CSTGLAGGTQYF
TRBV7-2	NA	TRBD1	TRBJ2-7	TGTGCCAGCAGCTTAAACTCAGGGGGCAAGTACGAGCAGTACTTC	CASSLNSGGKYEQYF
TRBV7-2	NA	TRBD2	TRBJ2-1	TGTGCCAGCAGCTTAGGGCGGGGGGCTCCCGTCAATGAGCAGTTCTTC	CASSLGRGAPVNEQFF
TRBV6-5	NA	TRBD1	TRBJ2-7	TGTGCCAGCAGAGGACAGGCTCTTGACGAGCAGTACTTC	CASRGQALDEQYF
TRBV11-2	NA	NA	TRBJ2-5	TGTGCCAGCAGCTGGGGGGAGACCCAGTACTTC	CASSWGETQYF
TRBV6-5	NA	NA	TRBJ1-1	TGTGCCAGCAGTTACTCCCAAAACACTGAAGCTTTCTTT	CASSYSQNTEAFF
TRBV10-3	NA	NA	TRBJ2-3	TGTGCCATCAGTGAGTCAGGGTGGGACACAGATACGCAGTATTTT	CAISESGWDTDTQYF
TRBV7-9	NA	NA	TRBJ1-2	TGTGCCAGCAGCTCCTCCGGGACGGGAAACTATGGCTACACCTTC	CASSSSGTGNYGYTF
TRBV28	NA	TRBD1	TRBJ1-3	TGTGCCAGCAGTTCACCAGGGGGCCCTCCTGGAAACACCATATATTTT	CASSSPGGPPGNTIYF
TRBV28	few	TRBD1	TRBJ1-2	TGTGCCAGCAGTTTGTGGGACAGGGGATTGTTGGATGGCTACACCTTC	CASSLWDRGLLDGYTF
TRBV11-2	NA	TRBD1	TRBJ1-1	TGTGCCAGCAAACCGACAGGGATGAACACTGAAGCTTTCTTT	CASKPTGMNTEAFF
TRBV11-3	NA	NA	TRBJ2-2	TGTGCCAGCAGCTTAGGTCAGGTGAACACCGGGGAGCTGTTTTTT	CASSLGQVNTGELFF
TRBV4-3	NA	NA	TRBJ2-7	TGCGCCAGCAGCCAAGGGTCCCAGGGGAGTTACGAGCAGTACTTC	CASSQGSQGSYEQYF
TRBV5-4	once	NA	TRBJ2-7	TGTGCCAGCAGCTTGGGGACAGACCTCTACGAGCAGTACTTC	CASSLGTDLYEQYF
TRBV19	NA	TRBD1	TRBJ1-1	TGTGCCAGTAGTGGACAGGGATACACTTCTGAAGCTTTCTTT	CASSGQGYTSEAFF
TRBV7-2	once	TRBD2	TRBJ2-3	TGTGCCAGCAGCTCCCGACTAGCGGGAGATGTAGATACGCAGTATTTT	CASSSRLAGDVDTQYF
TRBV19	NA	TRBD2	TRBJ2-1	TGTGCCAGTAGTACGACTAGCGGGAGGCCCCGGAATGAGCAGTTCTTC	CASSTTSGRPRNEQFF
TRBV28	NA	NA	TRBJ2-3	TGTGCCAGCAGTTTCGGTCACCCCGATACGCAGTATTTT	CASSFGHPDTQYF
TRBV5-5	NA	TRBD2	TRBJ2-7	TGTGCCAGCAGCTTACTAGCGGGTTCCTACGAGCAGTACTTC	CASSLLAGSYEQYF
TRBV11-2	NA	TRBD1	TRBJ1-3	TGTGCCAGCAGCCCAACAGGGGACTCTGGAAACACCATATATTTT	CASSPTGDSGNTIYF
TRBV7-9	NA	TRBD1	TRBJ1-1	TGTGCCAGCAGCGGGGCAGGGGGGTCGGGCACTGAAGCTTTCTTT	CASSGAGGSGTEAFF
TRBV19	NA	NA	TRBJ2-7	TGTGCCAGTAGTATAGGTCCAGGTCCAGATTACGAGCAGTACTTC	CASSIGPGPDYEQYF
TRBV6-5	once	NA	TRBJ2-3	TGTGCCAGCAGTTGGGCAGGGCCGGAAGATACGCAGTATTTT	CASSWAGPEDTQYF
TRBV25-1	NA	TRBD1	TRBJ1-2	TGTGCCAGCAGTGACACCGTACAGGGGGCAAGCTATGGCTACACCTTC	CASSDTVQGASYGYTF
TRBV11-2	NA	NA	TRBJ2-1	TGTGCCAGCAGCCGGACTGACAATGAGCAGTTCTTC	CASSRTDNEQFF
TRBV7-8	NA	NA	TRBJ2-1	TGTGCCAGCAGCCTTGAGAATGAGCAGTTCTTC	CASSLENEQFF
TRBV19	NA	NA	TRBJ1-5	TGTGCCAGTGGGTTGCGAGAGGGCAATCAGCCCCAGCATTTT	CASGLREGNQPQHF
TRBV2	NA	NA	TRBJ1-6	TGTGCCAGCAGGGTCGGTCCATCTAATTCACCCCTCCACTTT	CASRVGPSNSPLHF
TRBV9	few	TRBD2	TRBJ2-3	TGTGCCAGCAGCGTAGCTAGCGGACTAAGCACAGATACGCAGTATTTT	CASSVASGLSTDTQYF
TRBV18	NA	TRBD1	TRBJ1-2	TGTGCCAGCTCCCCCTCGGTGACAGGGACTAACTATGGCTACACCTTC	CASSPSVTGTNYGYTF
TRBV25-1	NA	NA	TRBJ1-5	TGTGCCAGCAGTGAGGGTAGGGGCAATCAGCCCCAGCATTTT	CASSEGRGNQPQHF
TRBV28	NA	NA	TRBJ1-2	TGTGCCAGCAGTTTAATGGACGTTGGCTACACCTTC	CASSLMDVGYTF